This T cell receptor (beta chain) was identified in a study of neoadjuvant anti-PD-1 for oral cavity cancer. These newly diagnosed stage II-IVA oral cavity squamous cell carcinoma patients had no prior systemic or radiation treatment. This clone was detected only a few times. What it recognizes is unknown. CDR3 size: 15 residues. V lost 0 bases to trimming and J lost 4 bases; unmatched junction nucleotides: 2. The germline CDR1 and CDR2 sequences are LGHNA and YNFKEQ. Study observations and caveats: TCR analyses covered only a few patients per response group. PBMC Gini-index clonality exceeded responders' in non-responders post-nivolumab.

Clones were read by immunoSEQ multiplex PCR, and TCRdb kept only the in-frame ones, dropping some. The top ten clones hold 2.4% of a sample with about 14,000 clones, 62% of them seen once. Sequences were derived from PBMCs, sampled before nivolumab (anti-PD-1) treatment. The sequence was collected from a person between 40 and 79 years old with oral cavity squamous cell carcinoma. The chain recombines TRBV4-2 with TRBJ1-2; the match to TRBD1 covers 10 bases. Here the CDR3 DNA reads TGTGCCAGCAGCCAAGATCGACAGGGGGCCTATGGCTACACCTTC. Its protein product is CASSQDRQGAYGYTF.